The 7 T cell receptor beta chains in this list originate from one sample, sequenced in a study of T cell responses to AZD1222 COVID-19 vaccine. Sequencing used immunoSEQ multiplex PCR; TCRdb keeps in-frame clones, though not all of them. The table records 150,000 or so clones, about nine tenths of them present only once. The sample consisted of peripheral blood, taken on day 0 of AZD1222 vaccination. The receptors shown here come from an adult in good health.

This clone appeared once. The rearrangement uses TRBV11-2 and TRBJ1-2; no reliable D call. V lost 5 bases and J 3 bases, leaving 13 bases between the germline ends. Germline CDR1 SGHAT, CDR2 FQNNGV. This CDR3 region has 14 residues. The CDR3 sequence is CASSELPNDYGYTF. The CDR3, as DNA: TGTGCCAGCAGCGAGCTCCCAAACGACTATGGCTACACCTTC.

The rearrangement uses TRBV7-9 and TRBJ1-1; TRBD1 matches at 10 bases. Germline V lookup: CDR1 SEHNR, CDR2 FQNEAQ (reference sequence). The CDR3 loop spans 15 amino acids. The V gene end was trimmed by 5 bases and the J gene end by 7 bases; junction bases not matched to a gene: 10. CDR3 coding DNA: TGTGCCAGCAGCAAAGGGACAGGGGACACCTTTGAAGCTTTCTTT. It specifies CASSKGTGDTFEAFF.

The chain couples TRBV24-1 to TRBJ2-2, with unresolved D. Germline-derived CDR1 and CDR2 are KGHDR and SFDVKD. The CDR3 contains 13 residues. Trimming stripped 4 bases from V and 3 bases from J, with 5 bases between. This chain's CDR3 is CATSEPYTGELFF. For the CDR3, the DNA is TGTGCCACCAGTGAGCCTTACACCGGGGAGCTGTTTTTT.

Worth noting for this clone: Other nucleotide sequences from this sample produce the same CDR3. This chain links TRBV7-9 with TRBJ2-7; D is unclear. CDR1 is SEHNR, CDR2 FQNEAQ, per germline (reference sequence). This CDR3 is built from 11 residues. Between the trimmed V and J ends, which lost 3 bases and 4 bases, there was a span of 4 bases. This CDR3 is CASSLSYEQYF. DNA of the CDR3: TGTGCCAGCAGCTTGTCATACGAGCAGTACTTC.

The CDR3 DNA follows: TGCGCCAGCAGCTTAACCATCGACAGGAGTGAAGCTTTCTTT. Translated, it gives CASSLTIDRSEAFF. The gene calls are TRBV5-1 and TRBJ1-1; TRBD1 might be the D (6 bases). The CDR3 totals 14 residues. Germline CDR1 is SGHRS and CDR2 is YFSETQ. V was trimmed by 2 bases and J by 7 bases, leaving 15 bases between them. Based on the CDR3 plus reference TRBV5-1 and TRBJ1-1, the full variable domain is KAGVTQTPRYLIKTRGQQVTLSCSPISGHRSVSWYQQTPGQGLQFLFEYFSETQRNKGNFPGRFSGRQFSNSRSEMNVSTLELGDSALYLCASSLTIDRSEAFFGQGTRLTVV.

This clone came up once. The chain combines TRBV19 with TRBJ2-7; 7 nucleotides match TRBD1. This CDR3 has 13 amino acids. CDR1 and CDR2 from the germline V gene are LNHDA and SQIVND (reference sequence). After removal of 6 bases from V and 7 bases from J, the junction contained 9 bases not matched to a gene. The CDR3 is CASRSQGLGEQYF. The DNA for the CDR3 is TGTGCCAGTAGATCACAGGGGCTGGGTGAGCAGTACTTC.

The J gene is TRBJ2-1, the V gene TRBV9, with TRBD2 matching 8 bases. Germline trimming cut 0 bases from V and 6 bases from J; bases unmatched to any gene: 5. The CDR3 consists of 15 residues. Germline V gives CDR1 SGDLS, CDR2 YYNGEE. The CDR3 reads CASSVDLAGSNEQFF. Here the CDR3 DNA reads TGTGCCAGCAGCGTAGACTTAGCGGGGAGCAATGAGCAGTTCTTC. The full variable domain, with the rest looked up from reference TRBV9 and TRBJ2-1, is DSGVTQTPKHLITATGQRVTLRCSPRSGDLSVYWYQQSLDQGLQFLIQYYNGEERAKGNILERFSAQQFPDLHSELNLSSLELGDSALYFCASSVDLAGSNEQFFGPGTRLTVL.